The TCR beta chain described here comes from a study of T-cell reconstitution after alpha-beta-depleted transplantation in children. Germline V gives CDR1 LNHDA, CDR2 SQIVND (reference sequence). J gave up 7 bases and V 9 bases, and 7 bases lay outside the gene matches. CDR3 length: 14 residues. The TCRbeta library incorporated unique molecular identifiers. One entry per CDR3 protein results from TCRdb running MiXCR on the PCR reads. The sample yields 450,000 to 600,000 distinct CDR3 sequences, approximately 20% seen once. The specimen comprised PBMCs from the stem cell graft donor, sampled from the stem cell graft. The V gene is TRBV19, the J gene TRBJ1-4, with 11 bases matching TRBD1. The origin of this receptor is a human donor who donated a stem cell graft to a child with acute lymphoblastic leukemia. The CDR3 sequence: CASRTGGAGEKLFF. The CDR3 coding sequence is TGTGCCAGCCGGACAGGGGGCGCCGGTGAAAAACTGTTTTTT.